The source of this T cell receptor (beta chain) is a study of blood T cell repertoires in COVID-19. At the level of the study: T cells, B-cell-depleted T cells, or PBMCs supplied cDNA or gDNA.

V gave up 2 bases and J gave up 2 bases; unmatched junction bases: 11. CDR1 is SGHTA and CDR2 is FQGNSA in the germline V gene. This CDR3 spans 18 amino acids. Original processing notes: The authors estimated nucleated cell counts from reference gene primer amplification. This table comes from immunoSEQ multiplex PCR, and its TCRdb copy is limited to in-frame clones, with some not included. The DNA gave D and trimming, while V, J and clone size come from that table. Among about 230,000 clones, approximately 89% were seen once, and the ten largest hold around 2.5%. The chain is built from TRBV7-2 and TRBJ1-3, with 8 bases identical to TRBD1. The sample comprised PBMCs or T cells enriched from blood (not recorded which). The sequence was obtained from a woman in her thirties or forties with acute COVID-19. The CDR3 sequence: CASSLMGQAYTAGNTIYF. The CDR3 DNA reads TGTGCCAGCAGCTTAATGGGACAGGCCTATACGGCTGGAAACACCATATATTTT.